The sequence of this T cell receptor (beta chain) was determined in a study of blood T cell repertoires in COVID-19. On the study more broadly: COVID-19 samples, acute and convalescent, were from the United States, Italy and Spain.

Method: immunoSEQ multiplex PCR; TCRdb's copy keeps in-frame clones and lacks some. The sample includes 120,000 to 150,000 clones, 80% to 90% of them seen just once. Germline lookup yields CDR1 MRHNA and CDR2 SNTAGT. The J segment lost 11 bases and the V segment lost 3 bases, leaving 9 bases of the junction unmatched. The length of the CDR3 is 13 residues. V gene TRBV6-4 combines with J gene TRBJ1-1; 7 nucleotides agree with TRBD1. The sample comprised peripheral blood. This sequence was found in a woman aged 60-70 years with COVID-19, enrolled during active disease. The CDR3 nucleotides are TGTGCCAGCAGTGATCTCCAGGGGGGCTGGGCTTTCTTT. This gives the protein CASSDLQGGWAFF.